The rows below give T cell receptor beta chains drawn from one sample of a study of shared clonotypes between healthy human individuals. The protocol was immunoSEQ multiplex PCR, while the TCRdb copy is restricted to in-frame clones and leaves out a portion. The table records over a million clones, approximately 68% of them present only once. Sequenced material: memory CD4+ T cells sorted from blood. These receptors all stem from a man younger than 35 in good health. Both conserved end residues are part of each CDR3. D genes are given only for firm matches. Rows may omit the clone size; those that give it use once, few, many or a size class.

D gene	V gene	clone size	J gene	CDR3 DNA	CDR3 protein
-	TRBV18	-	TRBJ1-1	TGTGCCAGCTCCCTAGAACGGATGAACACTGAAGCTTTCTTT	CASSLERMNTEAFF
TRBD1	TRBV6-4	-	TRBJ2-7	TGTGCCAACCAACCGGGACAGGGGGCCAACGAGCAGTACTTC	CANQPGQGANEQYF
-	TRBV6-5	-	TRBJ2-1	TGTGCCAGCAGTTACTTGTTTACAGTGGCTTACAATGAGCAGTTCTTC	CASSYLFTVAYNEQFF
-	TRBV19	-	TRBJ2-2	TGTGCCAGTAGGCCTCGTGGCACCGGGGAGCTGTTTTTT	CASRPRGTGELFF
TRBD2	TRBV5-1	-	TRBJ2-5	TGCGCCAGCAGCTTGAAAACCACTAGCGGGAGGGCGGAGACCCAGTACTTC	CASSLKTTSGRAETQYF
TRBD2	TRBV7-2	-	TRBJ2-3	TGTGCCAGCAGCTTAGAATCTGCAGGACTAGCGGGAGGAGGGACGCAGTATTTT	CASSLESAGLAGGGTQYF
-	TRBV18	-	TRBJ1-3	TGTGCCAGCTCAGTGGAGTACTCTGGAAACACCATATATTTT	CASSVEYSGNTIYF
-	TRBV11-1	-	TRBJ2-5	TGTGCCAGCAGCTCGAAGGACTCCACCGCCCAGTACTTC	CASSSKDSTAQYF
-	TRBV6-6	-	TRBJ2-3	TGTGCCAGCAGGGATTGGACAGATACGCAGTATTTT	CASRDWTDTQYF
-	TRBV7-2	-	TRBJ2-7	TGTGCCAGCAGCGAGGGACCCGATAAGTATTTC	CASSEGPDKYF
-	TRBV2	-	TRBJ2-3	TGTGCCAGCAACGTGGGGAGGAGCACAGATACGCAGTATTTT	CASNVGRSTDTQYF
-	TRBV25-1	few	TRBJ1-1	TGTGCCAGCAGTGAAACGGGGGCTGGTAACACTGAAGCTTTCTTT	CASSETGAGNTEAFF
-	TRBV27	-	TRBJ1-5	TGTGCCAGCAGCCAGGGTTTTCGTCAGCCCCAGCATTTT	CASSQGFRQPQHF
-	TRBV2	-	TRBJ1-6	TGTGCCAGTCTGAGACAGTATAATTCACCCCTCCACTTT	CASLRQYNSPLHF
-	TRBV4-1	-	TRBJ1-5	TGCGCCAGCAGCCATGCTCAGGGCCTCAATCAGCCCCAGCATTTT	CASSHAQGLNQPQHF
-	TRBV9	-	TRBJ2-2	TGTGCCAGCAGCTCAGCGGTCGGGGGCGGGGAGCTGTTTTTT	CASSSAVGGGELFF
TRBD2	TRBV10-3	-	TRBJ2-7	TGTGCCATCAGCCAGAGGGGAACTAGCGGGAGCGCTCTACGAGAGCAGTACTTC	CAISQRGTSGSALREQYF
-	TRBV30	-	TRBJ1-3	TGTGCTCGGAGCCCGGCCGATGGAAACACCATATATTTT	CARSPADGNTIYF
-	TRBV18	-	TRBJ1-3	TGTGCCAGCTCACCGGGGATTCAGGGGCCCAGCTCTGGAAACACCATATATTTT	CASSPGIQGPSSGNTIYF
TRBD1	TRBV7-7	-	TRBJ2-7	TGTGCTAGCAGTACCGGGACAGGGGGCGAGCAGTACTTC	CASSTGTGGEQYF
TRBD1	TRBV5-1	-	TRBJ2-2	TGCGCCAGCAGCCCGTCGACAGGGTGGGGCACCGGGGAGCTGTTTTTT	CASSPSTGWGTGELFF
-	TRBV6-5	few	TRBJ1-6	TGTGCCAGCAGTTACTCGACCAGCTTTGGCTCTTCACCCCTCCACTTT	CASSYSTSFGSSPLHF
-	TRBV7-2	-	TRBJ2-7	TGTGCCAGCAGCTTAGGGCCGGGGAACTTCTACGAGCAGTACTTC	CASSLGPGNFYEQYF
-	TRBV6-1	-	TRBJ2-5	TGTGCCAGCAAGCTAGTCGGAGAGACCCAGTACTTC	CASKLVGETQYF
-	TRBV5-1	-	TRBJ1-6	TGCGCCAGCAGCTTGAGTTTTGGGGATTCACCCCTCCACTTT	CASSLSFGDSPLHF
TRBD1	TRBV27	-	TRBJ1-5	TGTGCCAGCAAATTAAACAGGGGTAGCAATCAGCCCCAGCATTTT	CASKLNRGSNQPQHF
-	TRBV18	-	TRBJ1-3	TGTGCCAGCTCACCACAGACATTGTCCGGAAACACCATATATTTT	CASSPQTLSGNTIYF
-	TRBV11-3	-	TRBJ2-7	TGTGCCAGCAGCTTAGATCGGACAGCAAGGTGGGACCGCTGCTCCTACGAGCAGTACTTC	CASSLDRTARWDRCSYEQYF
TRBD2	TRBV9	-	TRBJ2-1	TGTGCCAGCAGCCTCGGGGGGAGGAAGGGCATCGATGAGCAGTTCTTC	CASSLGGRKGIDEQFF
TRBD2	TRBV5-1	few	TRBJ2-1	TGCGCCAGCAGCTTGGACCTAGCGGGGTACAATGAGCAGTTCTTC	CASSLDLAGYNEQFF
TRBD1	TRBV5-1	-	TRBJ2-3	TGCGCCAGCAGAGATGGGACAGGCCCCACAGATACGCAGTATTTT	CASRDGTGPTDTQYF
-	TRBV19	-	TRBJ1-6	TGTGCCAGTAGCGGCAGGAGTAGGGGGATGGATTCACCCCTCCACTTT	CASSGRSRGMDSPLHF
TRBD1	TRBV19	-	TRBJ2-7	TGTGCCAGTAGTCCGAGACTCCGGGACAGTTACGAGCAGTACTTC	CASSPRLRDSYEQYF
TRBD1	TRBV28	-	TRBJ1-1	TGTGCCAGCACCCTTTTGGACAGGGAAACCGAAGCTTTCTTT	CASTLLDRETEAFF
TRBD2	TRBV5-8	many	TRBJ2-5	TGTGCCAGCAGCTTGGCAGGATCTAGCGGGTTGAGAGAGACCCAGTACTTC	CASSLAGSSGLRETQYF
TRBD2	TRBV14	few	TRBJ2-2	TGTGCCAGCAGCTGGGCGAGCGGGAGCGTTGCCGGGGAGCTGTTTTTT	CASSWASGSVAGELFF
TRBD1	TRBV5-1	-	TRBJ2-3	TGCGCCAGCAGCTTGTCTACAGGGGGCACAGATACGCAGTATTTT	CASSLSTGGTDTQYF
TRBD2	TRBV7-9	-	TRBJ2-3	TGTGCCAGCAGCTTAAACAGCGGGGTGACAGATACGCAGTATTTT	CASSLNSGVTDTQYF
TRBD2	TRBV15	once	TRBJ2-1	TGTGCCACCACCGGGACTAGCGGGAGTTTAGGTGAGCAGTTCTTC	CATTGTSGSLGEQFF
-	TRBV19	-	TRBJ2-3	TGTGCCAGTACAATAACCGGCACAGATACGCAGTATTTT	CASTITGTDTQYF
-	TRBV19	-	TRBJ2-2	TGTGCCAGTAGTATTGATAACACCGGGGAGCTGTTTTTT	CASSIDNTGELFF
-	TRBV6-1	-	TRBJ2-6	TGTGCCAGCAACGCCGGGAGCTCTGGGGCCAACGTCCTGACTTTC	CASNAGSSGANVLTF
TRBD2	TRBV9	-	TRBJ2-7	TGTGCCAGCAGCGTTTCCAGCGGGGGGGTCTACGAGCAGTACTTC	CASSVSSGGVYEQYF